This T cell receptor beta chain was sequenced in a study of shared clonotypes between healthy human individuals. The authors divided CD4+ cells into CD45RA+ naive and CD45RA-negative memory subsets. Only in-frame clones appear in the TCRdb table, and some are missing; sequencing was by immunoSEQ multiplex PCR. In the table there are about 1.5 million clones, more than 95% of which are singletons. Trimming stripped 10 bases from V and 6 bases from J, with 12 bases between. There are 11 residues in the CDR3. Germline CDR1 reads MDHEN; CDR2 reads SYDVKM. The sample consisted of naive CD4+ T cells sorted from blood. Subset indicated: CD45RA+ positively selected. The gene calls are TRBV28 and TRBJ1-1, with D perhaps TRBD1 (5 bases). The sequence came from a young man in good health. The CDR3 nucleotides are TGTGCCACTACGATGGGGGCTGAAGCTTTCTTT. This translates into CATTMGAEAFF.